Listed below are T cell receptor beta chains from one sample, sequenced in a study of shared clonotypes between healthy human individuals. This table comes from immunoSEQ multiplex PCR, and its TCRdb copy is limited to in-frame clones, with some not included. The sample includes roughly 500,000 clones, 79% of them seen just once. Sample: PBMCs. The receptors were gathered from a woman aged 40 to 50 in good health. Some clones in this sample may be carry-over from other donors' samples. Both conserved end residues are part of each CDR3.

J: TRBJ2-2; V: TRBV2; CDR3: CASGTGIRTGELFF
J: TRBJ1-1; V: TRBV18; CDR3: CASSTRTDTNTEAFF
J: TRBJ2-5; V: TRBV9; CDR3: CASSVGLAQETQYF
J: TRBJ2-3; V: TRBV5-1; CDR3: CASSSQGTDTQYF
J: TRBJ1-5; V: TRBV11-2; CDR3: CASSLSSNQPQHF
J: TRBJ2-3; V: TRBV4-2; CDR3: CASSQAEGLAGSYTDTQYF
J: TRBJ1-5; V: TRBV18; CDR3: CASSPSKFIGGNQPQHF
J: TRBJ2-7; V: TRBV5-5; CDR3: CASSLGQDYEQYF
J: TRBJ2-7; V: TRBV5-1; CDR3: CASSLELREGRNEQYF
J: TRBJ2-2; V: TRBV15; CDR3: CATSRDIGGLELFF
J: TRBJ2-3; V: TRBV4-1; CDR3: CASSHQGFADTQYF
J: TRBJ1-2; V: TRBV5-1; CDR3: CASSQALSNYGYTF
J: TRBJ1-1; V: TRBV5-1; CDR3: CASSLAGQGTEAFF
J: TRBJ1-5; V: TRBV14; CDR3: CASSKNARGTCNQPQHF
J: TRBJ2-1; V: TRBV11-2; CDR3: CASSPQREGANEQFF
J: TRBJ1-2; V: TRBV4-3; CDR3: CASSQDYGQASAF
J: TRBJ2-2; V: TRBV27; CDR3: CASSLSGRGTGELFF
J: TRBJ2-7; V: TRBV9; CDR3: CASSLGTSGILEQYF
J: TRBJ2-5; V: TRBV6-4; CDR3: CASSDGGSRKTQYF
J: TRBJ1-5; V: TRBV2; CDR3: CASTRGFNQPQHF
J: TRBJ2-5; V: TRBV4-1; CDR3: CASSQDRGSLETQYF
J: TRBJ2-5; V: TRBV5-5; CDR3: CASSFRDSEETQYF
J: TRBJ2-7; V: TRBV5-1; CDR3: CASSPLLAGEQYF
J: TRBJ2-7; V: TRBV7-8; CDR3: CASSPIRTGKNEQYF
J: TRBJ2-1; V: TRBV7-3; CDR3: CASSPGGAGRNEQFF
J: TRBJ1-5; V: TRBV6-1; CDR3: CASRWTADQPQHF
J: TRBJ2-7; V: TRBV11-2; CDR3: CASSFERDLYEQYF
J: TRBJ2-3; V: TRBV28; CDR3: CATERGQGTDTQYF